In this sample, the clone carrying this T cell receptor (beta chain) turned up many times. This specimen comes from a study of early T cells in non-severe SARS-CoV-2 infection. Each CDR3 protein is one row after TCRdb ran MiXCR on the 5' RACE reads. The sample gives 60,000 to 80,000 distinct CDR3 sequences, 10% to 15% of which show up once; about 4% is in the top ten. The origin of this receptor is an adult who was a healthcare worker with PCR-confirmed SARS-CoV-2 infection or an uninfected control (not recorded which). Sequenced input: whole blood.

CDR3 DNA sequence: TGTGCCACCGGGACAGGGATTCAAGAGACCCAGTACTTC. The encoded protein is CATGTGIQETQYF. V and J are TRBV2 and TRBJ2-5; 9 bases align to TRBD1. CDR3 length equals 13 residues. V lost 10 bases to trimming and J lost 2 bases; unmatched junction nucleotides: 5. Germline assignment: CDR1 SNHLY and CDR2 FYNNEI.